The entry below gives a single T cell receptor beta chain sequence along with its context. Its target antigen remains unknown. Per-base quality was not reported, and no clone a single base away is much larger than it. TCRbeta CDR3 regions were amplified from genomic DNA by means of the immunoSEQ Assay, a bias-controlled multiplex PCR. The authors processed their data as follows. The number of nucleated cells in each sample was estimated from the amplification of reference gene primers within the assay. To quantify the absolute abundance of each unique TCRbeta CDR3 rearrangement, sequence reads were collapsed and filtered. Productive Simpson clonality was computed per sample as the square root of Simpson's diversity index over productive rearrangements. TCRdb retrieved this table from immuneACCESS and kept in-frame rearrangements only. Not all clones are present; in checked studies, unresolved V genes account for under half, and no reason is known for the remainder. For V, J and clone size, that table is used; D and trimming come from the DNA. The sample table contains about 87,000 clones; only one count was recorded for around 83% of them. 17% of the sample lies in the top ten.

Whole blood was collected in K2EDTA tubes by collaborating institutions according to the institutions' own protocols. For TCRbeta analysis, collaborators shipped samples in one of three forms: frozen whole blood, isolated PBMCs, or DNA extracted from either of those sample types. This sample stems from a study of blood T cell repertoires in COVID-19 (dated by TCRdb to about 2020). The study in broad terms: Samples from collaborators originated in the United States, Italy and Spain and spanned both the acute and convalescent phases of COVID-19. The material from the prospective study consisted of cDNA or gDNA derived from T cells, B-cell-depleted T cells, or PBMCs. The dataset comprised deeply sampled blood TCRbeta repertoires from subjects exposed to, actively infected with, or recovered from COVID-19. A freely available public database, intended as a resource for researchers studying the immune response to SARS-CoV-2, is where the repertoires were released. Samples came from the ongoing ImmuneRACE study (first 160 participants) plus 1,254 subjects from 6 global collaborators. A de-identified subject ID, COVID-19 status, age in years and sex were almost always included in the sample metadata. HLA class I and class II types, where available, came from metadata supplied by the sample provider rather than from assay-based typing. General conclusions and limits of the study: The quantity of clinical and demographic metadata differed by source and by participant and was supplied without curation.

V loses 7 bases, J loses 7 bases, and the germline ends lie 10 bases apart. In the germline V gene, CDR1 corresponds to SNHLY and CDR2 to FYNNEI. CDR3 length: 12 amino acids, cysteine to phenylalanine. Left in the record is the CDR3 DNA by itself, 36 bases read in frame from the first base. This TCR was sampled from a woman aged 55-70 years with acute or convalescent COVID-19. Sequenced material: peripheral blood. Here the chain combines TRBV2 and TRBJ1-4; possibly the D gene is TRBD1, per 5 matching bases. The CDR3 protein: CASIREGEKLFF. The DNA sequence follows: TGTGCCAGCATCAGGGAAGGTGAAAAACTGTTTTTT.